This TCR beta chain came from a study of blood T cell repertoires in COVID-19. The V segment lost 4 bases and the J segment 7 bases; nucleotides outside the gene matches: 11. The CDR3 is 15 amino acids. Germline assignment: CDR1 SGHRS and CDR2 YFSETQ. Only in-frame clones appear in the TCRdb table, and some are missing; sequencing was by immunoSEQ multiplex PCR. The sample holds 360,000 or so clones, approximately 84% seen once. The clonotype originates from a woman in her twenties or thirties who had recovered from COVID-19. Sequences were obtained from PBMCs or T cells enriched from blood (not recorded which). The V and J genes are TRBV5-1 and TRBJ2-1; 7 nucleotides line up with TRBD2. For the CDR3, the DNA is TGCGCCAGCAGCCTAGGACTAGTTACTGGGAATGAGCAGTTCTTC. Its protein is CASSLGLVTGNEQFF.